A selection of T cell receptor beta chains follows, all from one sample in a study of shared clonotypes between healthy human individuals. Some clones are missing from TCRdb's copy, which holds only in-frame ones; the method was immunoSEQ multiplex PCR. Of about 2 million clones listed, roughly 95% were seen once; the top ten hold more than 0.95%. Sequenced input: naive CD8+ T cells sorted from blood. These receptors all come from a man younger than 35 in good health. CDR3s leave out the opening cysteine and the closing phenylalanine or tryptophan. Size tells how often a clone was seen (once, few, many) or the class of an expanded clone, and some rows leave it out.

len | abundance | v_gene | CDR3aa
13 | - | TRBV4-3 | ASSQDASGIIEQF
12 | - | TRBV5-6 | ASSNAGEDTEAF
12 | - | TRBV29-1 | SVSGTGGAIEQF
13 | - | TRBV4-3 | ASSQWRTSGTEQF
13 | once | TRBV2 | ASSEAEGKNQPQH
14 | - | TRBV9 | ASSVDDYALEDEQF
11 | - | TRBV28 | ASSFDWTYEQY
15 | - | TRBV27 | ASSLGPGAGGNSPLH
14 | - | TRBV29-1 | SSGPTGAVPYNEQF
13 | - | TRBV28 | ASSSLLGENEKLF
11 | few | TRBV5-4 | ASSSSRAPGYT
13 | - | TRBV4-1 | ASSQVRQEWYGYT
14 | few | TRBV7-2 | ASSLGWGSSYNEQF
13 | - | TRBV19 | ASTPRWGNTGELF
13 | - | TRBV5-1 | ASLKVGGSYNEQF